There are a few counts of the clone carrying this T cell receptor (beta chain). The target antigen is unknown. The data derive from a study of T-cell memory formation after mild COVID-19. Study-wide context: Among the donors, TCR clusters were largely specific to each donor. General study points: There were some responding clones in pre-infection memory, which suggested that cross-reactive memory had joined. Clones which contracted sat mainly in CM and EM if CD4+, and in EMRA if CD8+.

5'RACE primed from the constant segment yielded TCR alpha and TCR beta cDNA libraries bearing sample barcodes and UMIs. Each CDR3 protein gets one entry after TCRdb re-called the 5' RACE reads with MiXCR. The sample includes approximately 580,000 distinct CDR3 sequences, roughly 21% of them seen just once. The source material was PBMCs or a T cell subset sorted from them (not recorded which). The source is an adult woman who had mild COVID-19 (a few samples of this study predate the infection). Cell type and time point are not known.

CDR3 protein: CSARRTDYNEQFF. Here the CDR3 DNA reads TGCAGTGCTAGACGGACGGACTACAATGAGCAGTTCTTC. The V gene is TRBV20-1, the J gene TRBJ2-1; D unresolved. This CDR3 has 13 residues. V gave up 2 bases and J gave up 3 bases, with 8 bases separating them. Germline CDR1 DFQATT, CDR2 SNEGSKA (reference sequence).